This TCR beta chain was sequenced in a study of cytomegalovirus exposure and HLA in healthy donors. This CDR3 contains 14 residues. Germline V gives CDR1 MNHNY, CDR2 SVGAGI (reference sequence). Trimming removed 0 bases at V and 8 bases at J, with 8 bases between. Both 60 Vbeta primers and 13 Jbeta primers went into the PCR. Produced via immunoSEQ multiplex PCR; TCRdb's table is partial and in-frame only. The table includes about 200,000 clones, roughly four fifths detected once. The chain is built from TRBV6-6 and TRBJ1-6; no clear D gene. Material for sequencing was PBMCs. The sequence was collected from a man aged 18 to 29 in good health and CMV-seronegative. The CDR3 coding sequence is TGTGCCAGCAGTTACTCGTTACTGGATTCACCCCTCCACTTT. This codes for CASSYSLLDSPLHF.